The 26 T cell receptor beta chains listed next were all sequenced from one sample in a study of graft-versus-host responses after intestinal transplantation (dated by TCRdb to about 2021). Receptor amplification or capture employed the immunoSEQ multiplex PCR assay. TCRdb limited this immuneACCESS table to in-frame rearrangements with V and J called. A share of clones is missing; checked studies link under half to unresolved V genes, and the rest is unexplained. The sample table contains around 23,000 clones; only one count was recorded for around 94% of them. The top ten clones comprise 0.7% to 1% of the sample. Material: PBMCs, obtained approximately 32 days after intestinal transplant. These receptors all stem from a human patient who received an intestinal transplant, so some T cells may come from the graft donor.

V and J are TRBV9 and TRBJ2-2; no definite D call. V lost 7 bases to trimming and J lost 2 bases, with 12 bases between them. This CDR3 comprises 14 residues. CDR1 is SGDLS and CDR2 is YYNGEE in the germline V gene. The DNA for the CDR3 is TGTGCCAGCCGAGGCGGTGTTAACACCGGGGAGCTGTTTTTT. Translating it yields CASRGGVNTGELFF.

This sequence joins TRBV27 and TRBJ1-1, with D uncertain. CDR3 length: 13 amino acids. Trimming pared 6 bases from V and 4 bases from J, leaving 12 bases between. Germline CDR1 and CDR2: MNHEY and SMNVEV (reference sequence). The CDR3 nucleotides read TGTGCCAGCAGCCTAGGTCGGGGCACTGAAGCTTTCTTT. The encoded protein is CASSLGRGTEAFF.

The chain combines TRBV11-2 with TRBJ1-3; maybe TRBD1 (6 bases). CDR1 and CDR2 (germline): SGHAT, FQNNGV. V gave up 5 bases and J gave up 0 bases, with 14 bases separating them. This CDR3 is built from 16 residues. This CDR3 reads CASSQRTASSGNTIYF. CDR3 coding DNA: TGTGCCAGCAGCCAGAGGACAGCTTCCTCTGGAAACACCATATATTTT.

The J gene is TRBJ1-4, the V gene TRBV5-6, with 8 bases lining up with TRBD1. Trimming at V came to 5 bases and at J to 7 bases, leaving 7 bases not matched to a gene. This CDR3 contains 14 residues. Germline CDR1 and CDR2: SGHDT and YYEEEE. The CDR3 DNA reads as TGTGCCAGCAGTAGAGGACAGGGAGGTGAAAAACTGTTTTTT. It translates to CASSRGQGGEKLFF. Full variable domain (missing parts from reference TRBV5-6 and TRBJ1-4): DAGVTQSPTHLIKTRGQQVTLRCSPKSGHDTVSWYQQALGQGPQFIFQYYEEEERQRGNFPDRFSGHQFPNYSSELNVNALLLGDSALYLCASSRGQGGEKLFFGSGTQLSVL.

V usage is TRBV5-1 and J usage is TRBJ2-5, with D tentatively TRBD1 or TRBD2 (5 bases each). CDR1 and CDR2 from the germline V gene are SGHRS and YFSETQ. Trimming removed 0 bases at V and 0 bases at J, with 6 bases between. CDR3 length equals 14 residues. The CDR3 coding sequence is TGCGCCAGCAGCTTGGGGGGGTACCAAGAGACCCAGTACTTC. Amino acid sequence: CASSLGGYQETQYF.

The gene calls are TRBV4-1 and TRBJ1-2, with 9 bases matching TRBD1. V shed 1 base and J 3 bases; nucleotides not matched to a gene: 12. The CDR3 consists of 18 residues. Per germline, CDR1 MGHRA and CDR2 YSYEKL. DNA of the CDR3: TGCGCCAGCAGCCAAGTCCCACCGGGACAGGGATCCGACTATGGCTACACCTTC. Protein product: CASSQVPPGQGSDYGYTF.

V usage is TRBV4-1 and J usage is TRBJ2-1, with 7 bases matching TRBD2. Per the germline V gene, CDR1 is MGHRA and CDR2 is YSYEKL. The CDR3 totals 17 residues. The ends lost 1 base at V and 0 bases at J; junction bases unmatched: 6. CDR3 DNA: TGCGCCAGCAGCCAAGTGGGGAGGGAGGGCTCCTACAATGAGCAGTTCTTC. Translating gives CASSQVGREGSYNEQFF.

This sequence joins TRBV4-1 and TRBJ2-6; D is uncertain. This CDR3 region has 19 residues. Germline V gene sequence: CDR1 MGHRA, CDR2 YSYEKL. V was clipped by 4 bases and J by 0 bases, with 19 bases between them. CDR3 nucleotide sequence: TGCGCCAGCAGCCCTTCTTTGCCTCCTTTAGTCTCTGGGGCCAACGTCCTGACTTTC. Protein product: CASSPSLPPLVSGANVLTF.

The chain joins TRBV28 to TRBJ2-7; D could derive from TRBD1 or TRBD2 (6 bases each). Germline CDR1 MDHEN, CDR2 SYDVKM. Trimming shortened V by 6 bases and J by 5 bases, and 17 bases separated the two germline ends. This CDR3 spans 14 amino acids. The CDR3 DNA is TGTGCCAGCAGACCCATGGGGGGCTGGGACGAGCAGTACTTC. Protein: CASRPMGGWDEQYF. Full variable domain (rest looked up from reference TRBV28 and TRBJ2-7): DVKVTQSSRYLVKRTGEKVFLECVQDMDHENMFWYRQDPGLGLRLIYFSYDVKMKEKGDIPEGYSVSREKKERFSLILESASTNQTSMYLCASRPMGGWDEQYFGPGTRLTVT.

Here the CDR3 reads CASSGKFQSSYNEQFF. CDR3 bases: TGCGCCAGCAGCGGGAAGTTCCAGAGCTCCTACAATGAGCAGTTCTTC. The V and J genes are TRBV4-1 and TRBJ2-1; D call uncertain. The germline V gene has CDR1 MGHRA and CDR2 YSYEKL. Trimming left V 5 bases short and J 0 bases short, with 14 bases between. There are 16 residues in the CDR3.

The chain links TRBV10-2 to TRBJ1-1; unclear D gene. The CDR3 totals 14 residues. Germline CDR1 WSHSY, CDR2 SAAADI. Trimming took 8 bases from V and 6 from J, leaving 19 bases between them. CDR3 coding DNA: TGCGCCAGCCGGGGTGGGTTGAAGGGTCCTGAAGCTTTCTTT. This sequence encodes CASRGGLKGPEAFF.

This clone was recorded only once. The chain uses TRBV4-1 and TRBJ2-7; 8 nucleotides match TRBD1. This CDR3 contains 14 residues. Germline loops: CDR1 MGHRA, CDR2 YSYEKL. After removal of 1 base from V and 4 bases from J, the junction contained 3 bases not matched to a gene. CDR3 region: CASSQVQGAYEQYF. CDR3 nucleotide sequence: TGCGCCAGCAGCCAAGTTCAGGGGGCGTACGAGCAGTACTTC.

This clone was observed once. The chain joins TRBV27 to TRBJ2-1; 10 positions match TRBD2. Germline V gene sequence: CDR1 MNHEY, CDR2 SMNVEV (reference sequence). J gave up 4 bases and V 5 bases, and 8 bases lay outside the gene matches. The CDR3 is made up of 16 amino acids. The CDR3 DNA reads TGTGCCAGCAGTGGTCTAGCGGGAGCACCTTACAATGAGCAGTTCTTC. Amino acid sequence: CASSGLAGAPYNEQFF.

V usage is TRBV6-1 and J usage is TRBJ2-7, with D maybe TRBD1 (5 bases). CDR3 length: 16 residues. Germline-derived CDR1 and CDR2 are MNHNS and SASEGT. V lost 2 bases, J lost 2 bases, and 16 bases lay in between. Here the CDR3 reads CASSETGQIITYEQYF. CDR3 coding DNA: TGTGCCAGCAGTGAAACCGGACAAATTATTACCTACGAGCAGTACTTC.

This clone occurred a few times. Other DNA sequences of this sample code for an identical CDR3. The V call is TRBV10-3, the J call TRBJ2-7; TRBD2 might be the D (6 bases). V lost 6 bases and J 0 bases, leaving 12 bases between the germline ends. This CDR3 has 14 residues. The germline V gene has CDR1 ENHRY and CDR2 SYGVKD. In DNA, the CDR3 is TGTGCCATCAGCCGGGACTCCAGCTCCTACGAGCAGTACTTC. It codes for CAISRDSSSYEQYF.

This chain uses TRBV4-3 with TRBJ2-6; 8 nucleotides line up with TRBD1. After removal of 2 bases from V and 0 bases from J, the junction contained 9 bases not matched to a gene. CDR1 LGHNA and CDR2 YSLEER come from the germline V gene. The CDR3 contains 19 residues. In DNA form, the CDR3 reads TGCGCCAGCAGCCAATCTCGGGACAGGTATAGCTCTGGGGCCAACGTCCTGACTTTC. This translates into CASSQSRDRYSSGANVLTF.

The J gene is TRBJ2-5, the V gene TRBV5-4; D possibly corresponds to TRBD1 (5 bases). The CDR3 runs to 14 residues. Trimming removed 1 base from V and 5 bases from J, with 12 bases in between. Germline values: CDR1 SGHNT, CDR2 YYREEE (reference sequence). DNA of the CDR3: TGTGCCAGCAGCTTGCGTGACAGTACGGAGACCCAGTACTTC. This encodes CASSLRDSTETQYF.

The chain joins TRBV10-1 to TRBJ2-7; D remains ambiguous. CDR3 length equals 14 residues. The V end lost 6 bases, the J end lost 2 bases, and 14 bases lay between the germline ends. Germline-derived CDR1 and CDR2 are WNHNN and SYGVQD (reference sequence). CDR3 bases: TGCGCCAGCAGCGACCCCACTCCTACCTACGAGCAGTACTTC. Its translation: CASSDPTPTYEQYF.

This clone was counted once. The chain recombines TRBV7-2 with TRBJ2-7; TRBD2 agrees at 7 bases. V dropped 5 bases and J dropped 7; count of bases not matched to a gene: 14. The CDR3 has 15 residues. Germline CDR1 SGHTA, CDR2 FQGNSA. The CDR3 is CASSRAYGGLWEQYF. CDR3 DNA: TGTGCCAGCAGCCGTGCCTACGGGGGGTTGTGGGAGCAGTACTTC.

The chain links TRBV5-1 to TRBJ2-1; 10 bases are a match to TRBD2. Germline loops: CDR1 SGHRS, CDR2 YFSETQ. The CDR3 runs to 15 residues. J was trimmed by 5 bases and V by 2 bases; bases with no gene match: 4. This CDR3 reads CASSFLAGEHNEQFF. As DNA, the CDR3 is TGCGCCAGCAGCTTTCTAGCGGGGGAGCACAATGAGCAGTTCTTC.

This clone was counted a few times. This chain links TRBV4-1 with TRBJ2-3; D not certain. This CDR3 comprises 14 residues. Germline V lookup: CDR1 MGHRA, CDR2 YSYEKL. Trimming shortened V by 0 bases and J by 0 bases, and 4 bases separated the two germline ends. The CDR3 coding sequence is TGCGCCAGCAGCCAAGAGCCGAGCACAGATACGCAGTATTTT. Its protein product is CASSQEPSTDTQYF.

This clone was counted once. The chain employs TRBV5-1 and TRBJ1-1; D gene unclear. The V gene's germline CDR1 is SGHRS and CDR2 YFSETQ. The CDR3 runs 14 residues. The V and J ends lost 2 bases and 0 bases respectively, with 8 bases between them. The CDR3 sequence is CASSFRDVNTEAFF. The CDR3 DNA reads TGCGCCAGCAGCTTCCGGGATGTGAACACTGAAGCTTTCTTT. Full variable domain (rest looked up from reference TRBV5-1 and TRBJ1-1): KAGVTQTPRYLIKTRGQQVTLSCSPISGHRSVSWYQQTPGQGLQFLFEYFSETQRNKGNFPGRFSGRQFSNSRSEMNVSTLELGDSALYLCASSFRDVNTEAFFGQGTRLTVV.

V is TRBV4-1 and J is TRBJ1-4; 8 bases are shared with TRBD1. The CDR3 has 15 amino acids. Germline V gene lookup returns CDR1 MGHRA and CDR2 YSYEKL. J lost 7 bases, V lost 0 bases, and 4 bases had no gene match. The CDR3 loop is CASSQEIGQGEKLFF. The CDR3 nucleotides read TGCGCCAGCAGCCAAGAAATAGGACAGGGTGAAAAACTGTTTTTT.

The genes are TRBV29-1 and TRBJ2-3; weak D call: TRBD2 (7 bases). The germline CDR1 and CDR2 sequences are SQVTM and ANQGSEA. This CDR3 contains 16 residues. The V end was cut by 7 bases, the J end by 1 base, with 21 bases between. This CDR3 reads CSASRIRGAGTDTQYF. The CDR3 DNA sequence: TGCAGCGCCTCCCGGATACGGGGGGCTGGCACAGATACGCAGTATTTT.

This sequence joins TRBV5-8 and TRBJ1-2; D is undetermined. The CDR3 is 14 amino acids. Germline values: CDR1 SGHTS, CDR2 YDEGEE. Trimming stripped 2 bases from V and 2 bases from J, with 10 bases between. The CDR3 here is CASSFLGLNYGYTF. The CDR3 DNA reads as TGTGCCAGCAGCTTCCTCGGGCTGAACTATGGCTACACCTTC.

The count of this clone is one. The genes are TRBV18 and TRBJ2-1, with 8 bases fitting TRBD1. The CDR3 extends over 16 amino acids. Per germline, CDR1 KGHSH and CDR2 LQKENI. The ends lost 4 bases at V and 5 bases at J; junction bases unmatched: 10. CDR3 residues: CASSQQADRVDNEQFF. The CDR3 nucleotides read TGTGCCAGCTCACAACAGGCGGACAGGGTAGACAATGAGCAGTTCTTC.